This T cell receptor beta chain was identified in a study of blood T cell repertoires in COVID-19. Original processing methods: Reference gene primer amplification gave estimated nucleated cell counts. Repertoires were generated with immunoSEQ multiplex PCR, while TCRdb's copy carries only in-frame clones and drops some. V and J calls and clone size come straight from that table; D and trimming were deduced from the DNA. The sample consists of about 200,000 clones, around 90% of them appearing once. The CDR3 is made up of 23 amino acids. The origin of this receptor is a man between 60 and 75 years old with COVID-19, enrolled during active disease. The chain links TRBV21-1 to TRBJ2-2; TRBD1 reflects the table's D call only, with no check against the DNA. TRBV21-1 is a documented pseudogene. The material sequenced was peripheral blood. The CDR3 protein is CARVFSIPKKDKEDRANTGELFF. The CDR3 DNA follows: TGTGCCAGGGTCTTTTCGATACCTAAAAAAGATAAAGAGGACAGGGCAAACACCGGGGAGCTGTTTTTT.